The 29 T cell receptor beta chains listed next were all sequenced from one sample in a study of T cells in Graves' hyperthyroidism and ophthalmopathy. The investigators amplified TCR beta CDR3 regions from RNA transcripts. The study used the HTBI primer set for a first-round RT-PCR of the TCR CDR3. TCRdb analysed the multiplex PCR reads with MiXCR anew, one entry per CDR3 protein. The sample includes 490,000 or so distinct CDR3 sequences, 15% to 20% of them seen just once. The sequenced sample consisted of blood. The source of these receptors is a woman in her twenties or thirties with Graves' ophthalmopathy.

Many counts were recorded for this clonotype. The rearrangement joins TRBV20-1 to TRBJ2-7; D call uncertain. Germline values: CDR1 DFQATT, CDR2 SNEGSKA (reference sequence). With 3 bases removed from V and 7 bases from J, the gap between germline ends came to 19 bases. The CDR3 has 14 residues. The CDR3: CSARPIRIYGEQYF. CDR3 in DNA: TGCAGTGCTAGGCCAATAAGGATCTACGGGGAGCAGTACTTC.

The table lists this clonotype with many counts. The junction and the germline gene differ at one end; a read error may be behind it. The rearrangement uses TRBV20-1 and TRBJ1-2, with TRBD1 matching over 8 bases. The CDR3 has 14 amino acids. The germline V gene has CDR1 DFQATT and CDR2 SNEGSKA (reference sequence). The CDR3 DNA reads as TGCAGTGCTCCCGACCCTGGACAGGGCTATGGCGACACCTTC. Amino acid sequence: CSAPDPGQGYGDTF.

This clonotype was seen repeatedly, ten times or more. The rearrangement links TRBV4-3 to TRBJ2-7; TRBD2 aligns across 7 bases. CDR1 is LGHNA, CDR2 YSLEER, per germline. V dropped 0 bases and J dropped 3; count of bases not matched to a gene: 5. This CDR3 comprises 15 residues. DNA of the CDR3: TGCGCCAGCAGCCAAGAGGTTTCGGGGGGCTACGAGCAGTACTTC. It yields the protein CASSQEVSGGYEQYF.

The J gene is TRBJ1-2, the V gene TRBV27; TRBD1 matches 7 bases. Germline trimming cut 2 bases from V and 2 bases from J; bases unmatched to any gene: 11. Germline V CDR1 and CDR2: MNHEY, SMNVEV (reference sequence). This CDR3 contains 17 residues. The CDR3 here is CASSLRGRRQGNYGYTF. For the CDR3, the DNA is TGTGCCAGCAGTTTAAGGGGGAGGAGACAGGGAAACTATGGCTACACCTTC.

Concerning this clonotype: A much larger clone differs from this one at a single base, so this may be a read error. The chain combines TRBV7-9 with TRBJ2-7; D perhaps matches TRBD2 (6 bases). The CDR3 runs 15 residues. Trimming removed 1 base at V and 5 bases at J, with 15 bases between. Germline CDR1 SEHNR, CDR2 FQNEAQ (reference sequence). The CDR3 bases are TGTGCCAGCAGCTTAGATCTAGGACGGGGGAACGAGCAGTACTTC. Translated, it gives CASSLDLGRGNEQYF. Complete variable domain (other parts from reference TRBV7-9 and TRBJ2-7): DTGVSQNPRHKITKRGQNVTFRCDPISEHNRLYWYRQTLGQGPEFLTYFQNEAQLEKSRLLSDRFSAERPKGSFSTLEIQRTEQGDSAMYLCASSLDLGRGNEQYFGPGTRLTVT.

The CDR3 here is CSTLDGRTYEQYF. The CDR3 DNA sequence: TGCAGCACACTGGACGGGAGAACCTACGAGCAGTACTTC. The chain uses TRBV29-1 and TRBJ2-7, with a possible D match to TRBD2 (6 bases). This CDR3 comprises 13 residues. Germline V gene lookup returns CDR1 SQVTM and CDR2 ANQGSEA. The V end was cut by 8 bases, the J end by 2 bases, with 16 bases between.

This sequence joins TRBV20-1 and TRBJ2-4; 9 nucleotides match TRBD1. The germline gives CDR1 DFQATT, CDR2 SNEGSKA (reference sequence). The ends lost 4 bases at V and 1 base at J; junction bases unmatched: 11. The CDR3 contains 17 residues. CDR3 sequence reads: CSAKESGQGWAKNIQYF. The CDR3 nucleotides read TGCAGTGCTAAGGAATCGGGACAGGGTTGGGCCAAAAACATTCAGTACTTC.

This clonotype was picked up many times. V gene TRBV27 combines with J gene TRBJ2-7; D gene uncertain. CDR3 length equals 14 residues. The germline gives CDR1 MNHEY, CDR2 SMNVEV (reference sequence). Deletions cut 4 bases from V and 3 bases from J, with 13 bases between. The CDR3 region is CASSYDGSDYEQYF. The CDR3 DNA reads TGTGCCAGCAGTTACGACGGTTCAGACTACGAGCAGTACTTC.

This clonotype was counted between two and nine times. Written as DNA, the CDR3 is TGCGCCAGCAGCCAAGCTAGCGGGAGTAGGAATGAGCAGTTCTTC. Translating gives CASSQASGSRNEQFF. V is TRBV4-1 and J is TRBJ2-1; 10 positions agree with TRBD2. V shed 1 base and J 7 bases; nucleotides not matched to a gene: 4. The V gene's germline CDR1 is MGHRA and CDR2 YSYEKL. CDR3 length equals 15 residues.

This clonotype occurred many times. The rearrangement links TRBV12-3 or TRBV12-4 to TRBJ2-7, with 13 positions matching TRBD2. Losses at the gene ends were 5 bases for V and 4 bases for J; bases not matched to a gene: 5. The CDR3 loop spans 15 amino acids. The DNA of the CDR3 is TGTGCCAGCAGTCCCCGACTAGCGGGAGGTTACGAGCAGTACTTC. It yields the protein CASSPRLAGGYEQYF.

At least ten counts were recorded for this clonotype. The V gene is TRBV7-6, the J gene TRBJ1-1, with D tentatively TRBD1 (6 bases). Trimming pared 5 bases from V and 7 bases from J, leaving 11 bases between. This CDR3 has 12 amino acids. CDR1 SGHVS and CDR2 FNYEAQ come from the germline V gene. The CDR3 DNA follows: TGTGCCAGCAGCCGGGACAACCTTGAAGCTTTCTTT. It translates to CASSRDNLEAFF.

The chain uses TRBV7-9 and TRBJ2-1; D not certain. The germline V gene encodes CDR1 SEHNR and CDR2 FQNEAQ (reference sequence). Trimming removed 5 bases from V and 15 bases from J, with 17 bases in between. This CDR3 is 12 amino acids long. As DNA, the CDR3 is TGTGCCAGCAGCCCTGGGTCCCTAGTGCCGTTCTTC. Amino acid sequence: CASSPGSLVPFF.

This chain uses TRBV19 with TRBJ1-1, with D uncertain. The CDR3 covers 14 residues. V lost 3 bases and J 1 base, leaving 9 bases between the germline ends. Germline CDR1 LNHDA, CDR2 SQIVND (reference sequence). CDR3 residues: CASSIGEGNTEAFF. The CDR3 nucleotides read TGTGCCAGTAGTATTGGTGAGGGGAACACTGAAGCTTTCTTT.

There are a few counts of this clonotype. J is TRBJ2-6 and V is TRBV2; D call uncertain. Germline V gives CDR1 SNHLY, CDR2 FYNNEI. Trimming cost V 9 bases and J 2 bases, with 11 bases left between them. The CDR3 has 14 residues. In DNA, the CDR3 is TGTGCCAGTACGCCAGAGCCTGGGGCCAACGTCCTGACTTTC. Translating gives CASTPEPGANVLTF.

This chain links TRBV4-3 with TRBJ2-5, with 9 bases identical to TRBD2. Germline CDR1 reads LGHNA; CDR2 reads YSLEER. J lost 5 bases, V lost 1 base, and 5 bases had no gene match. CDR3 length equals 15 residues. As DNA, the CDR3 is TGCGCCAGCAGCCAAGCGGCGGGAGGGGGTGAGACCCAGTACTTC. Translation gives CASSQAAGGGETQYF.

The rearrangement links TRBV3-1 to TRBJ2-1, with 9 positions matching TRBD2. CDR1 LGHDT and CDR2 YNNKEL come from the germline V gene (reference sequence). V was clipped by 1 base and J by 14 bases; unmatched bases: 12. This CDR3 has 15 residues. The CDR3 DNA reads as TGTGCCAGCAGCCAAGTCACCCTAGCGGGAATGGTGGAGTTCTTC. Protein sequence: CASSQVTLAGMVEFF.

The chain carries TRBV20-1 and TRBJ2-7, with unresolved D. In germline, CDR1 is DFQATT, CDR2 SNEGSKA (reference sequence). Trimming took off 6 bases at V and 1 base at J, with 7 bases between the two ends. The CDR3 runs to 11 residues. The CDR3 DNA reads TGCAGTGCCGCAGGATCCTACGAGCAGTACTTC. The encoded protein is CSAAGSYEQYF.

At least ten counts were recorded for this clonotype. V gene TRBV20-1 combines with J gene TRBJ2-3; 16 bases are shared with TRBD2. The length of the CDR3 is 17 residues. J gave up 1 base and V 5 bases, and 6 bases lay outside the gene matches. Germline CDR1 reads DFQATT; CDR2 reads SNEGSKA (reference sequence). CDR3: CSAHPGLAGGGTDTQYF. Written as DNA, the CDR3 is TGCAGTGCTCATCCGGGACTAGCGGGAGGGGGCACAGATACGCAGTATTTT.

This clonotype was detected only a few times. This rearrangement joins TRBV27 to TRBJ2-7, with 9 nucleotides matching TRBD1. The CDR3 is 16 residues long. Germline CDR1 MNHEY, CDR2 SMNVEV (reference sequence). J lost 4 bases, V lost 0 bases, and 7 bases had no gene match. DNA for the CDR3: TGTGCCAGCAGTTTATCGTTGGGGACAGGGAGTTACGAGCAGTACTTC. Protein: CASSLSLGTGSYEQYF.

This clonotype has only a few counts. The genes are TRBV6-2 or TRBV6-3 and TRBJ2-2; 13 bases are a match to TRBD2. Germline V gene lookup returns CDR1 MNHEY and CDR2 SVGEGT. The CDR3 is 15 amino acids. V lost 6 bases to trimming and J lost 10 bases; unmatched junction nucleotides: 8. Here the CDR3 reads CASSHRTSGSLELFF. The CDR3 nucleotides read TGTGCCAGCAGCCACAGGACTAGCGGGAGTTTGGAGCTGTTTTTT.

Comment on this clonotype: A much larger clone lies one base from this, so it may be a read error. Likely a read error: the CDR3 ends without its conserved phenylalanine or tryptophan. The chain couples TRBV3-1 to TRBJ2-7; tentative D call: TRBD1 (5 bases). Trimming took 8 bases from V and 0 from J, leaving 8 bases between them. CDR1 and CDR2 from the germline V gene are LGHDT and YNNKEL (reference sequence). The CDR3 spans 12 residues. CDR3 region: CASADSSYEQYL. The CDR3, as DNA: TGTGCCAGCGCTGACAGCTCCTACGAGCAGTACCTC.

This sequence joins TRBV24-1 and TRBJ2-1, with 8 positions matching TRBD2. This CDR3 is built from 16 residues. Trimming cost V 4 bases and J 0 bases; bases outside gene matches: 4. CDR1 is KGHDR, CDR2 SFDVKD, per germline. The CDR3 DNA reads TGTGCCACCAGTGACCAAACTAGCGGCTCCTACAATGAGCAGTTCTTC. Protein: CATSDQTSGSYNEQFF.

The sample holds many counts of this clonotype. The gene calls are TRBV6-2 or TRBV6-3 and TRBJ1-5; D remains ambiguous. The germline gives CDR1 MNHEY, CDR2 SVGEGT. CDR3 length: 14 amino acids. V lost 4 bases and J lost 3, with 10 bases in between. The CDR3 nucleotides are TGTGCCAGCAGTTGGGCGAGTTACAATCAGCCCCAGCATTTT. Protein sequence: CASSWASYNQPQHF.

This clonotype was detected a few times. CDR3 residues: CASSPPYLQETQYF. The CDR3 nucleotides read TGTGCCAGCTCACCACCGTATTTACAAGAGACCCAGTACTTC. This chain uses TRBV18 with TRBJ2-5; D is undetermined. This CDR3 region has 14 residues. With 0 bases removed from V and 2 bases from J, the gap between germline ends came to 7 bases. Germline values: CDR1 KGHSH, CDR2 LQKENI.

This clonotype has ten or more counts. This sequence joins TRBV30 and TRBJ2-1, with 7 bases that match TRBD2. The CDR3 is 14 amino acids. Germline CDR1 and CDR2: GTSNPN and SVGIG (reference sequence). V shed 1 base, J shed 12 bases, and the junction held 12 bases outside the gene matches. This CDR3 reads CAWSEVGGSRVQFF. CDR3 nucleotide sequence: TGTGCCTGGAGTGAGGTGGGAGGGAGTCGAGTGCAGTTCTTC.

This clonotype was counted only a few times. A clone one base away is much larger, so this may be a read error. The gene calls are TRBV28 and TRBJ2-1; 9 nucleotides line up with TRBD2. The DNA end is more similar to TRBJ2-7, so the J call may be wrong. CDR3 size: 15 residues. Germline CDR1 reads MDHEN; CDR2 reads SYDVKM. CDR3 nucleotide sequence: TGTGCCAGCAGTCCAAGCGGGAGGAAATACAATGAGCAGTACTTC. This codes for CASSPSGRKYNEQYF.

This clonotype occurred a few times. The chain uses TRBV6-1 and TRBJ2-5; 7 nucleotides line up with TRBD1. The CDR3 is made up of 13 amino acids. Germline CDR1 and CDR2: MNHNS and SASEGT. Trimming at V came to 6 bases and at J to 9 bases, leaving 10 bases not matched to a gene. The CDR3 loop is CASSHETDRAQYF. DNA of the CDR3: TGTGCCAGCAGCCATGAAACAGACAGGGCCCAGTACTTC.

This sequence joins TRBV7-9 and TRBJ2-1, with 9 bases that match TRBD2. CDR1 is SEHNR and CDR2 is FQNEAQ in the germline V gene (reference sequence). The CDR3 is 17 residues long. V gave up 5 bases and J gave up 6 bases; unmatched junction bases: 14. CDR3 in DNA: TGTGCCAGCAGCCCTAGCGGGACGGGGGACCTTTCCAATGAGCAGTTCTTC. Translating it yields CASSPSGTGDLSNEQFF.

This clonotype occurred a few times. The genes are TRBV29-1 and TRBJ1-3; D is possibly TRBD1 (6 bases). CDR1 SQVTM and CDR2 ANQGSEA come from the germline V gene. This CDR3 contains 14 residues. The V end lost 4 bases, the J end lost 4 bases, and 14 bases lay between the germline ends. For the CDR3, the DNA is TGCAGCGTTGTGGTGCGGGGGCGCGGAAACACCATATATTTT. It translates to CSVVVRGRGNTIYF.